Presented here are 26 T cell receptor beta chains from one specimen sequenced in a study of control samples from healthy donors and cancer patients. The method was immunoSEQ multiplex PCR; TCRdb's version includes in-frame clones alone and lacks a portion of them. The sample contains about 12,000 clones, 70% to 90% of which appear only once. What was sequenced was formalin-fixed, paraffin-embedded tissue. These receptors all stem from a male donor with melanoma.

The chain couples TRBV6-5 to TRBJ2-7, with D possibly being TRBD2 (6 bases). The CDR3 is 16 amino acids. V was shortened by 4 bases and J by 2 bases, with 18 bases between the two germline ends. CDR1 and CDR2 from the germline V gene are MNHEY and SVGAGI. CDR3 in amino acids: CASSSPRSGGAYEQYF. CDR3 DNA sequence: TGTGCCAGCAGTTCCCCCCGTAGCGGAGGTGCCTACGAGCAGTACTTC.

The chain uses TRBV12-5 and TRBJ2-3, with D possibly being TRBD1 (6 bases). Deletions cut 6 bases from V and 6 bases from J, with 10 bases between. The V gene's germline CDR1 is LGHNT and CDR2 FRNRAP. The CDR3 runs 12 residues. The chain's CDR3 is CASGGAVDTQYF. For the CDR3, the DNA is TGTGCTAGTGGGGGGGCAGTGGATACGCAGTATTTT.

The chain recombines TRBV6-5 with TRBJ2-7, with D maybe TRBD2 (5 bases). With 2 bases removed from V and 9 bases from J, the gap between germline ends came to 23 bases. The CDR3 totals 16 residues. The germline gives CDR1 MNHEY, CDR2 SVGAGI. The CDR3 is CASSYPIPPSPYGQYV. The CDR3 coding sequence is TGTGCCAGCAGTTACCCCATCCCACCTAGCCCCTATGGGCAGTACGTC.

The V gene is TRBV9, the J gene TRBJ1-1; no firm D call. The CDR3 runs to 15 residues. Germline CDR1 is SGDLS and CDR2 is YYNGEE. Trimming cost V 4 bases and J 6 bases, with 19 bases left between them. CDR3 DNA sequence: TGTGCCAGCAGCCCCCGAGGAGGGCTTGACGCTGAAGCTTTCTTT. This codes for CASSPRGGLDAEAFF.

The genes are TRBV19 and TRBJ2-2; maybe TRBD1 (5 bases). The CDR3 extends over 15 amino acids. Looked up from germline, CDR1 is LNHDA and CDR2 is SQIVND (reference sequence). Trimming took 5 bases from V and 0 from J, leaving 10 bases between them. DNA of the CDR3: TGTGCCAGTAGTCCCGGACACACGAACACCGGGGAGCTGTTTTTT. Translating it yields CASSPGHTNTGELFF.

This rearrangement joins TRBV11-3 to TRBJ2-7, with D maybe TRBD2 (7 bases). V lost 1 base, J lost 2 bases, and 12 bases lay in between. Germline lookup yields CDR1 SGHNT and CDR2 YENEEA. CDR3 length: 15 residues. Here the CDR3 reads CASSLAAGAAYEQYV. DNA for the CDR3: TGTGCCAGCAGCTTAGCTGCGGGGGCCGCCTACGAGCAGTACGTC.

The chain carries TRBV19 and TRBJ1-5; the D gene is possibly TRBD1 (5 bases). Germline lookup yields CDR1 LNHDA and CDR2 SQIVND (reference sequence). V was pared by 2 bases and J by 4 bases, with 18 bases between. The CDR3 loop spans 17 amino acids. The CDR3 sequence is CASSIPRQYESNQPQHF. In nucleotides, the CDR3 is TGTGCCAGTAGTATACCGAGACAGTATGAGAGTAATCAGCCCCAGCATTTT.

This chain joins TRBV6-2 or TRBV6-3 and TRBJ1-5; no clear D. Deletions cut 5 bases from V and 1 base from J, with 9 bases between. This CDR3 region has 14 residues. Per germline, CDR1 MNHEY and CDR2 SVGEGT. The CDR3 protein is CASSKSVSNQPQHF. The CDR3 DNA is TGTGCCAGCAGTAAGTCCGTAAGCAATCAGCCCCAGCATTTT.

The chain is built from TRBV6-1 and TRBJ1-2; 8 positions match TRBD1. The ends lost 4 bases at V and 0 bases at J; junction bases unmatched: 7. This CDR3 is 16 amino acids long. Germline CDR1 and CDR2: MNHNS and SASEGT. The CDR3 loop reads CASSASRGQANYGYTF. CDR3 nucleotide sequence: TGTGCCAGCAGTGCCTCAAGGGGACAGGCTAACTATGGCTACACCTTC.

Only a few counts were recorded for this clone. This chain links TRBV11-2 with TRBJ2-5, with 9 nucleotides matching TRBD1. V lost 5 bases and J lost 5; bases outside the gene matches: 12. The CDR3 runs to 16 residues. CDR1 is SGHAT, CDR2 FQNNGV, per germline. CDR3 loop: CASSHQRTGARETQYF. The DNA of the CDR3 is TGTGCCAGCAGCCACCAGCGGACAGGGGCCCGGGAGACCCAGTACTTC.

This clone was observed a few times. This chain joins TRBV7-6 and TRBJ1-1; unclear D gene. The CDR3 loop spans 15 amino acids. In germline, CDR1 is SGHVS, CDR2 FNYEAQ. V was pared by 1 base and J by 0 bases, with 9 bases between. CDR3 coding DNA: TGTGCCAGCAGCTTAGATACAGCTATGAACACTGAAGCTTTCTTT. It yields the protein CASSLDTAMNTEAFF.

This chain joins TRBV6-2 or TRBV6-3 and TRBJ2-3; D is unclear. The CDR3 length is 12 residues. V lost 6 bases, J lost 6 bases, and 10 bases lay in between. The V gene's germline CDR1 is MNHEY and CDR2 SVGEGT. CDR3 in amino acids: CASSSSTDTQYF. As DNA, the CDR3 is TGTGCCAGCAGCTCCTCTACGGATACGCAGTATTTT.

In this sample, this clone turned up once. The V and J genes are TRBV18 and TRBJ2-3; TRBD2 agrees at 10 bases. CDR1 and CDR2 from the germline V gene are KGHSH and LQKENI. J gave up 11 bases and V 3 bases, and 17 bases lay outside the gene matches. The CDR3 spans 17 residues. CDR3 in DNA: TGTGCCAGCTCACCCCGACAGATAGCGGGAGGCGACGGCGAGCAGTATTTT. Its translation: CASSPRQIAGGDGEQYF. Supplemented by reference TRBV18 and TRBJ2-3, the full variable domain reads NAGVMQNPRHLVRRRGQEARLRCSPMKGHSHVYWYRQLPEEGLKFMVYLQKENIIDESGMPKERFSAEFPKEGPSILRIQQVVRGDSAAYFCASSPRQIAGGDGEQYFGPGTRLTVL.

The chain employs TRBV12-5 and TRBJ2-4; TRBD1 aligns across 9 bases. J was trimmed by 8 bases and V by 6 bases; bases with no gene match: 20. The CDR3 has 18 residues. Germline V gives CDR1 LGHNT, CDR2 FRNRAP. The CDR3 bases are TGTGCTAGTGGCCCCGCACAGGGGGCGTATGACCGTCATGACATTCAGTACTTC. Amino acid sequence: CASGPAQGAYDRHDIQYF.

The chain couples TRBV11-2 to TRBJ2-3; D is unclear. Germline V lookup: CDR1 SGHAT, CDR2 FQNNGV. Trimming left V 5 bases short and J 5 bases short, with 8 bases between. This CDR3 is built from 12 residues. The DNA of the CDR3 is TGTGCCAGCAGCCCCTCGGTAGATACGCAGTATTTT. This translates into CASSPSVDTQYF.

This chain connects TRBV24-1 to TRBJ2-2; D possibly uses TRBD1 or TRBD2 (5 bases each). The V gene lost 1 base and the J gene lost 2 bases, with 19 bases spanning the gap. The CDR3 extends over 19 amino acids. CDR1 KGHDR and CDR2 SFDVKD come from the germline V gene. CDR3 in amino acids: CATSDFALEGWINTGELFF. CDR3 nucleotide sequence: TGTGCCACCAGTGATTTTGCCCTCGAGGGGTGGATAAACACCGGGGAGCTGTTTTTT.

The chain couples TRBV6-5 to TRBJ2-7; D might be TRBD1 or TRBD2, each matching 6 bases. Germline V gene sequence: CDR1 MNHEY, CDR2 SVGAGI. This CDR3 region has 13 residues. V lost 0 bases and J 9 bases, leaving 12 bases between the germline ends. CDR3 sequence: CASSYSRGERQYF. DNA for the CDR3: TGTGCCAGCAGTTACTCGAGGGGGGAACGGCAGTACTTC.

This clone came up a few times. The V call is TRBV19, the J call TRBJ2-7; 12 positions match TRBD2. J gave up 4 bases and V 5 bases, and 6 bases lay outside the gene matches. The CDR3 has 15 residues. CDR1 is LNHDA, CDR2 SQIVND, per germline (reference sequence). The CDR3 nucleotides read TGTGCCAGTAGTCAACCGACTAGCGGGAGTTACGAGCAGTACTTC. It specifies CASSQPTSGSYEQYF.

The chain is built from TRBV6-4 and TRBJ2-2; 8 bases map to TRBD1. V lost 3 bases to trimming and J lost 6 bases; unmatched junction nucleotides: 9. From germline, CDR1 is MRHNA and CDR2 SNTAGT. This CDR3 spans 16 amino acids. CDR3 sequence (DNA): TGTGCCAGCAGTGAAATCCAGGGGGCACGGTCCGGGGAGCTGTTTTTT. Translated: CASSEIQGARSGELFF.

This rearrangement joins TRBV4-1 to TRBJ2-2; TRBD1 or TRBD2 may be the D gene (5 bases each). V was pared by 0 bases and J by 4 bases, with 15 bases between. The CDR3 extends over 17 amino acids. Germline-derived CDR1 and CDR2 are MGHRA and YSYEKL. The CDR3 DNA is TGCGCCAGCAGCCAAGATGTATTTCGAGGGGCCACCGGGGAGCTGTTTTTT. As protein: CASSQDVFRGATGELFF.

The chain recombines TRBV18 with TRBJ1-1; D gene ambiguous. CDR1 and CDR2 from the germline V gene are KGHSH and LQKENI. This CDR3 has 13 residues. V gave up 6 bases and J gave up 5 bases, with 13 bases separating them. CDR3 protein: CASSQGGMTEAFF. The CDR3 region has the DNA TGTGCCAGCTCGCAAGGAGGGATGACTGAAGCTTTCTTT.

The chain couples TRBV19 to TRBJ2-5; 8 bases line up with TRBD2. From germline, CDR1 is LNHDA and CDR2 SQIVND (reference sequence). V lost 7 bases to trimming and J lost 5 bases; unmatched junction nucleotides: 9. The CDR3 is 14 residues long. In DNA form, the CDR3 reads TGTGCCAGTAAGGGGGGTAGCGGGACGGAGACCCAGTACTTC. Its translation is CASKGGSGTETQYF.

The chain is built from TRBV7-2 and TRBJ2-5; 8 bases agree with TRBD2. This CDR3 region has 15 residues. V trimming: 2 bases; J trimming: 4 bases; junction bases outside the gene matches: 6. Germline CDR1 is SGHTA and CDR2 is FQGNSA. DNA for the CDR3: TGTGCCAGCAGCTTACGAGCGGGAGACGTAGAGACCCAGTACTTC. Amino acids: CASSLRAGDVETQYF.

This clone was found once. This chain links TRBV2 with TRBJ2-5; D is unclear. V was clipped by 5 bases and J by 4 bases, with 5 bases between them. There are 11 residues in the CDR3. The germline gives CDR1 SNHLY, CDR2 FYNNEI. DNA for the CDR3: TGTGCCAGCAGTAGGGCAGAGACCCAGTACTTC. It translates to CASSRAETQYF.

The chain is built from TRBV28 and TRBJ2-5; D gene ambiguous. The germline gives CDR1 MDHEN, CDR2 SYDVKM. This CDR3 is 15 amino acids long. The V end was cut by 6 bases, the J end by 9 bases, with 23 bases between. As DNA, the CDR3 is TGTGCCAGCAGCTCCGACGGAGCATCAGAGATCTCCCAGTACTTC. Protein product: CASSSDGASEISQYF.

The V gene is TRBV5-6, the J gene TRBJ2-7; the match to TRBD1 covers 7 bases. CDR3 size: 14 residues. With V trimmed by 3 bases and J by 2 bases, 5 bases remained unmatched. Per germline, CDR1 SGHDT and CDR2 YYEEEE. The chain's CDR3 is CASSYRDRTYEQYV. The CDR3 bases are TGTGCCAGCAGCTACCGGGACAGAACCTACGAGCAGTACGTC.